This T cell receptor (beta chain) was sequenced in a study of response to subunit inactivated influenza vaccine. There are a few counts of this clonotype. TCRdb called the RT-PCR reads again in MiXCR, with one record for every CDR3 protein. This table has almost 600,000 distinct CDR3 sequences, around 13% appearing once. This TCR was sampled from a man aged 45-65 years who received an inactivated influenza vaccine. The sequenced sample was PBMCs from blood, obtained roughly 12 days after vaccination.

The CDR3 protein is CASKTSATNEKLFF. For the CDR3, the DNA is TGCGCCAGCAAAACAAGTGCAACTAATGAAAAACTGTTTTTT. This rearrangement joins TRBV5-1 to TRBJ1-4, with D hard to call. This CDR3 comprises 14 residues. Germline-derived CDR1 and CDR2 are SGHRS and YFSETQ. V lost 6 bases and J lost 0, with 9 bases in between.